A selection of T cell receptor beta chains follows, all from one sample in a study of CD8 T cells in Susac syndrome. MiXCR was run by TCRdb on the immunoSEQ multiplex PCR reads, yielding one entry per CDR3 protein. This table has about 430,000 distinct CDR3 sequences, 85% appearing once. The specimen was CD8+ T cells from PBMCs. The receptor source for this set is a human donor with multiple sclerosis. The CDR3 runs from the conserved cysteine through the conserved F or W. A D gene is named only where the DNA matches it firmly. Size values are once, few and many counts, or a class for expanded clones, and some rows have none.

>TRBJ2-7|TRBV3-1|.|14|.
TGTGCCAGCAGCCAAAACCCGCCGACAAACGAGCAGTACTTC
CASSQNPPTNEQYF
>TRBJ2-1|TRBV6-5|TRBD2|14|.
TGTGCCAGCAGTTACTCGGGAGCGGGAAATGAGCAGTTCTTC
CASSYSGAGNEQFF
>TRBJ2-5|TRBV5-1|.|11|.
TGCGCCAGCAAAGGTCAAGAGACCCAGTACTTC
CASKGQETQYF
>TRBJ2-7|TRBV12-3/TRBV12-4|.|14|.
TGTGCCAGCAGTGCCGGGACAAACTCCTACGAGCAGTACTTC
CASSAGTNSYEQYF
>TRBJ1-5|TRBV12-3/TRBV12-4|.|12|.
TGTGCCAGCAGTTTGACCCGGAGGTACCAGCACTTT
CASSLTRRYQHF
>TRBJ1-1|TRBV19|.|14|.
TGTGCCAGTAACCCTAGAGGGGAGGCCACTGAAGCTTTCTTT
CASNPRGEATEAFF
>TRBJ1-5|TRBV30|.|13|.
TGTGCCTGGAGTTCAGGTAGCAATCAGCCCCAGCATTTT
CAWSSGSNQPQHF
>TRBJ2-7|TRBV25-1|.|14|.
TGTGCCAGCAGTCCTTGGTCCGAGGTCGACGAGCAGTACTTC
CASSPWSEVDEQYF
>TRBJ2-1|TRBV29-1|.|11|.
TGCAGCGTTTTAGCGAACAATGAGCAGTTCTTC
CSVLANNEQFF
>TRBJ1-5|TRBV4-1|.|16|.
TGCGCCAGCAGCCAAGATTCGACCGGCCCTTATCAGCCCCAGCATTTT
CASSQDSTGPYQPQHF
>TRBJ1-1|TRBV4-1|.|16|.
TGCGCCAGCAGCCAAGATCTCCGTCCCGGGAGCACTGAAGCTTTCTTT
CASSQDLRPGSTEAFF
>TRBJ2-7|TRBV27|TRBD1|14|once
TGTGCCAGCAGTCCGGACAGGTTTCCCTACGAGCAGTACTTC
CASSPDRFPYEQYF
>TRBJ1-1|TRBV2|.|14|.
TGTGCCAGCAGTGAAAGAGGGGGGTCGTCTGAAGCTTTCTTT
CASSERGGSSEAFF
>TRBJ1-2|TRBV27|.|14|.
TGTGCCAGCAGTTTATCGGGGAGTCGGTATGGCTACACCTTC
CASSLSGSRYGYTF
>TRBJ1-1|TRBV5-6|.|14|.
TGTGCCAGCAGCCTCGGGCCATCCGTAACTGAAGCTTTCTTT
CASSLGPSVTEAFF
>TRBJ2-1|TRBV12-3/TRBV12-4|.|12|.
TGTGCCAGCACAGGGGGGGTCAATGAGCAGTTCTTC
CASTGGVNEQFF
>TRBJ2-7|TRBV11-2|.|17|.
TGTGCCAGCAGCGGTTATAGCGAGACAGGACAAGGGTGGGAGCAGTACTTC
CASSGYSETGQGWEQYF
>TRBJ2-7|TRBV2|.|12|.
TGTGCCAGCCTAACAGGGTCCTACGAGCAGTACTTC
CASLTGSYEQYF
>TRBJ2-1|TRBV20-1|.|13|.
TGCAGTGCTGCGAAGGCAGATGACAATGAGCAGTTCTTC
CSAAKADDNEQFF
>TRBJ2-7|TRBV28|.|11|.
TGTGCCAGCAGTAATGTGGTCGAGCAGTACTTC
CASSNVVEQYF
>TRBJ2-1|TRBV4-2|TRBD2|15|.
TGTGCCAGCAGTTATTCAGCGGGAGAGGGCAATGAGCAGTTCTTC
CASSYSAGEGNEQFF
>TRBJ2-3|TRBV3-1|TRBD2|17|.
TGTGCCAGCAGCCAAGATGAGATAGCGGGAGAATGGGATACGCAGTATTTT
CASSQDEIAGEWDTQYF
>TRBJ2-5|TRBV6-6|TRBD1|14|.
TGTGCCAGCAGTTATGTCAGGGGGCAAGAGACCCAGTACTTC
CASSYVRGQETQYF
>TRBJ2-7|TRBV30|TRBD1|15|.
TGTGCCTGGAATGATTATGTAGGGACAGGGGTTCAGCAGTACTTC
CAWNDYVGTGVQQYF
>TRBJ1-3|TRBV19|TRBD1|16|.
TGTGCCAGTAGTTCCCGACAGGGAGACTCTGGAAACACCATATATTTT
CASSSRQGDSGNTIYF
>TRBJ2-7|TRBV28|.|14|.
TGTGCCAGCAGTTCTCACCCACCCTTGGTCGAGCAGTACTTC
CASSSHPPLVEQYF
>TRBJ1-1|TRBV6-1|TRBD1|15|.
TGTGCCAGCAGTGGGGGACAGGTCCCCATCACTGAAGCTTTCTTT
CASSGGQVPITEAFF